The clone carrying this TCR beta chain was seen at least ten times. The CDR3 totals 14 residues. From germline, CDR1 is SGHNT and CDR2 YYREEE (reference sequence). Trimming pared 4 bases from V and 8 bases from J, leaving 16 bases between. TCRdb re-analysed the RT-PCR reads in MiXCR, keeping a single row per CDR3 protein. The sample lists about 700,000 distinct CDR3 sequences, 12% to 15% seen once, with 3% to 4.5% in the top ten. The chain is built from TRBV5-4 and TRBJ2-1; TRBD2 might be the D (6 bases). The receptor was isolated from a female donor in good health, serving as a healthy control. Material for sequencing was memory CD4+ T cells from blood. This CDR3 is CASSRAVSGDEQFF. CDR3 DNA sequence: TGTGCCAGCAGCAGAGCGGTATCGGGGGATGAGCAGTTCTTC.